This TCR beta chain is from a study of T cells in Graves' hyperthyroidism and ophthalmopathy. Amplified TCR beta CDR3 regions came from RNA transcripts. The HTBI primer set served for first-round RT-PCR of the TCR CDR3. TCRdb re-called the multiplex PCR reads through MiXCR, storing one row per CDR3 protein. The sample includes a few hundred thousand distinct CDR3 sequences, around a sixth of them seen just once. Each diagnosis was grounded in clinical symptoms, serum thyroxine and TRAb, thyroid ultrasound, and orbital computed tomography. This clonotype was detected only a few times. With 6 bases removed from V and 0 bases from J, the gap between germline ends came to 15 bases. Germline V gene data show CDR1 as SNHLY and CDR2 as FYNNEI. CDR3 length: 17 amino acids.

The material sequenced was blood. The J gene is TRBJ2-6, the V gene TRBV2; D remains ambiguous. This sequence was found in a woman under 30 with Graves' hyperthyroidism. CDR3 bases: TGTGCCAGCAGGAAACTTTTGATGAGCTCTGGGGCCAACGTCCTGACTTTC. Translating gives CASRKLLMSSGANVLTF.